This entry lists 20 T cell receptor beta chains sequenced from one sample in a study of CD8 T cells in ankylosing spondylitis. TCRdb used MiXCR to reprocess the 5' RACE reads, holding one entry per CDR3 protein. The profile shows nearly 250,000 distinct CDR3 sequences, roughly 32% of them singletons. Sequencing used blood, either unsorted or a sorted T cell fraction (not recorded which). These receptors were obtained from a male donor with ankylosing spondylitis or in good health (not recorded which).

This clonotype was recorded once. This rearrangement joins TRBV3-1 to TRBJ1-1; D uncertain. V was clipped by 0 bases and J by 9 bases, with 11 bases between them. The CDR3 runs 13 residues. From germline, CDR1 is LGHDT and CDR2 YNNKEL (reference sequence). The CDR3 loop is CASSQDSDTKAFF. The DNA of the CDR3 is TGTGCCAGCAGCCAAGATTCGGATACCAAAGCTTTCTTT.

This clonotype was picked up a small number of times. V gene TRBV10-3 combines with J gene TRBJ2-2; possible D gene TRBD1, 6 bases. Trimming removed 10 bases at V and 0 bases at J, with 18 bases between. The CDR3 length is 16 residues. The germline CDR1 and CDR2 sequences are ENHRY and SYGVKD. The CDR3 DNA follows: TGTGCCACCAGGGGACGGAGCACCTCGAACACCGGGGAGCTGTTTTTT. Translated: CATRGRSTSNTGELFF.

A few counts support this clonotype. This sequence joins TRBV6-1 and TRBJ2-1; tentative D call: TRBD1 (6 bases). The V gene lost 4 bases and the J gene lost 8 bases, with 24 bases spanning the gap. The CDR3 is 17 amino acids. Germline assignment: CDR1 MNHNS and CDR2 SASEGT. The CDR3 region is CASSATHRESPTDEQFF. The CDR3 DNA sequence: TGTGCCAGCAGTGCCACCCACAGGGAGAGTCCTACGGATGAGCAGTTCTTC.

This clonotype was seen more than once but under ten times. The chain has TRBV12-3 or TRBV12-4 and TRBJ1-4; D is undetermined. CDR3 size: 14 residues. V gave up 5 bases and J gave up 9 bases, with 16 bases separating them. The CDR3 nucleotides read TGTGCCAGCAGTCGCACGGTAGCCTCACAAAAACTGTTTTTT. Protein sequence: CASSRTVASQKLFF.

The J gene is TRBJ1-5, the V gene TRBV27, with 8 bases that match TRBD1. CDR1 is MNHEY, CDR2 SMNVEV, per germline (reference sequence). Trimming cost V 6 bases and J 4 bases; bases outside gene matches: 5. CDR3 length: 14 amino acids. In DNA, the CDR3 is TGTGCCAGCAGCAACGGACAGGGTAATCAGCCCCAGCATTTT. Residues: CASSNGQGNQPQHF.

This clonotype has more than one count but fewer than ten. Here the CDR3 DNA reads TGTGCCACCAGCAGAGAGGCCCCAACGGGTGAGCAGTTCTTC. Translation gives CATSREAPTGEQFF. The chain joins TRBV15 to TRBJ2-1; no clear D. The CDR3 has 14 residues. Trimming took off 0 bases at V and 9 bases at J, with 12 bases between the two ends. CDR1 and CDR2 (germline): LNHNV, YYDKDF (reference sequence).

The chain recombines TRBV7-2 with TRBJ2-1; D may be TRBD2 (6 bases). The CDR3 consists of 14 residues. In germline, CDR1 is SGHTA, CDR2 FQGNSA. V was pared by 5 bases and J by 7 bases, with 15 bases between. The chain's CDR3 is CASSRGGGWNEQFF. Here the CDR3 DNA reads TGTGCCAGCAGCCGTGGTGGGGGGTGGAATGAGCAGTTCTTC.

As for this clonotype: Because the CDR3 is missing its conserved closing phenylalanine or tryptophan, this is likely a read error. CDR3 protein: CASSSNTGDTQYL. In nucleotides, the CDR3 is TGTGCCAGCAGCTCCAACACCGGTGATACGCAGTATCTT. The chain combines TRBV7-3 with TRBJ2-3; D is unclear. CDR3 length: 13 amino acids. CDR1 SGHTA and CDR2 FQGTGA come from the germline V gene. The germline V and J ends were trimmed by 4 bases and 6 bases, with 11 bases remaining between them.

The chain recombines TRBV20-1 with TRBJ2-2, with TRBD1 matching 10 bases. This CDR3 region has 16 residues. Germline V gene sequence: CDR1 DFQATT, CDR2 SNEGSKA (reference sequence). V gave up 3 bases and J gave up 3 bases; unmatched junction bases: 7. The DNA for the CDR3 is TGCAGTGCTAGGGGGTTGGACAGGGGGGACACCGGGGAGCTGTTTTTT. Its protein product is CSARGLDRGDTGELFF.

In this sample, this clonotype turned up a few times. The chain links TRBV30 to TRBJ1-4, with no clear D. The CDR3 extends over 12 amino acids. Trimming cost V 4 bases and J 6 bases, with 9 bases left between them. Germline CDR1 GTSNPN, CDR2 SVGIG (reference sequence). CDR3 nucleotides: TGTGCCTGGATGCGGACGGATGAAAAACTGTTTTTT. Translating gives CAWMRTDEKLFF.

This clonotype has only a few counts. V and J are TRBV20-1 and TRBJ2-5; D is undetermined. Per the germline V gene, CDR1 is DFQATT and CDR2 is SNEGSKA (reference sequence). This CDR3 has 14 residues. Trimming left V 4 bases short and J 5 bases short, with 17 bases between. CDR3 in amino acids: CSATRALRVETQYF. As DNA, the CDR3 is TGCAGTGCTACCCGGGCCCTCCGGGTGGAGACCCAGTACTTC.

The chain carries TRBV29-1 and TRBJ2-5; D is perhaps TRBD1 or TRBD2 (5 bases each). The ends were cut back, 1 base at V and 5 bases at J, with 14 bases in the middle. The CDR3 totals 14 residues. CDR1 and CDR2 from the germline V gene are SQVTM and ANQGSEA. CDR3 residues: CSVEGRDRPETQYF. The CDR3 coding sequence is TGCAGCGTTGAAGGCAGGGACCGCCCGGAGACCCAGTACTTC.

This clonotype was counted a few times. Germline is not matched at one junction end, which may reflect a read error. The chain recombines TRBV20-1 with TRBJ2-1; either TRBD1 or TRBD2 may supply D (5 bases each). From germline, CDR1 is DFQATT and CDR2 SNEGSKA (reference sequence). The CDR3 is 14 amino acids. The CDR3 loop is CSARDRDHYTEQFF. CDR3 DNA sequence: TGCAGTGCTAGAGATCGGGACCACTACACTGAGCAGTTCTTC.

This clonotype was detected only a few times. The V gene is TRBV18, the J gene TRBJ2-7; 11 bases map to TRBD2. Trimming removed 6 bases from V and 0 bases from J; junction bases left unmatched: 10. Germline CDR1 and CDR2: KGHSH and LQKENI. The length of the CDR3 is 17 residues. The chain's CDR3 is CASSPPGTSGASYEQYF. Here the CDR3 DNA reads TGTGCCAGCTCGCCTCCCGGGACTAGCGGCGCCTCCTACGAGCAGTACTTC.

A few counts support this clonotype. CDR3: CSAPRAGQGAKYEQYF. DNA of the CDR3: TGCAGTGCCCCCCGGGCCGGACAGGGGGCAAAATACGAGCAGTACTTC. The V call is TRBV20-1, the J call TRBJ2-7; 11 nucleotides match TRBD1. Germline V gives CDR1 DFQATT, CDR2 SNEGSKA (reference sequence). Germline trimming cut 6 bases from V and 4 bases from J; bases unmatched to any gene: 14. The CDR3 runs to 16 residues.

The V gene is TRBV18, the J gene TRBJ1-2; 8 nucleotides agree with TRBD1. V was clipped by 4 bases and J by 7 bases; unmatched bases: 11. Germline V gene lookup returns CDR1 KGHSH and CDR2 LQKENI. The CDR3 is 15 amino acids. The CDR3 loop reads CASSHLGQGGGGYTF. CDR3 DNA sequence: TGTGCCAGCTCACACTTAGGACAGGGCGGCGGTGGCTACACCTTC.

V is TRBV29-1 and J is TRBJ2-2; a weak D match, TRBD2 (6 bases). Germline CDR1 is SQVTM and CDR2 is ANQGSEA. Trimming took off 1 base at V and 6 bases at J, with 15 bases between the two ends. CDR3 size: 15 residues. The CDR3 here is CSVEGARRDAGELFF. The CDR3, as DNA: TGCAGCGTTGAAGGGGCACGGCGGGACGCCGGGGAGCTGTTTTTT.

The chain has TRBV11-2 and TRBJ2-1; D is ambiguous. The V end lost 5 bases, the J end lost 9 bases, and 20 bases lay between the germline ends. The germline V gene has CDR1 SGHAT and CDR2 FQNNGV. The CDR3 loop spans 15 amino acids. In nucleotides, the CDR3 is TGTGCCAGCAGCATAATGACCGATGGATTGGGTGAGCAGTTCTTC. Protein sequence: CASSIMTDGLGEQFF.

The chain uses TRBV12-3 or TRBV12-4 and TRBJ1-1; D gene uncertain. Trimming left V 4 bases short and J 0 bases short, with 9 bases between. The CDR3 is 14 residues long. The CDR3 spells CASSSGRLNTEAFF. DNA for the CDR3: TGTGCCAGCAGTTCGGGCAGACTGAACACTGAAGCTTTCTTT.

J is TRBJ2-1 and V is TRBV7-2; possibly TRBD1 or TRBD2 for D (5 bases each). The CDR3 runs to 12 residues. Trimming shortened V by 5 bases and J by 8 bases, and 10 bases separated the two germline ends. The germline gives CDR1 SGHTA, CDR2 FQGNSA. The DNA of the CDR3 is TGTGCCAGCAGCCCTATGGGGGATGAGCAGTTCTTC. Amino acids: CASSPMGDEQFF. Full variable domain (outside the CDR3, taken from reference TRBV7-2 and TRBJ2-1): GAGVSQSPSNKVTEKGKDVELRCDPISGHTALYWYRQSLGQGLEFLIYFQGNSAPDKSGLPSDRFSAERTGGSVSTLTIQRTQQEDSAVYLCASSPMGDEQFFGPGTRLTVL.